This entry describes one T cell receptor (beta chain). Its antigen is as yet unknown. The CDR3 totals 11 residues. CDR1 and CDR2 from the germline V gene are DFQATT and SNEGSKA (reference sequence). J gave up 9 bases and V 5 bases, and 6 bases lay outside the gene matches. The data stem from a study of beta chain features in type 1 diabetes. Study-wide results and caveats: Patients with Type 1 diabetes showed moderately but significantly shorter TCRB CDR3s in all four CD4+ subsets.

Expressed TCRB transcripts were sequenced because the entire RNA isolate underwent reverse transcription. Here immunoSEQ multiplex PCR was the method, and the copy in TCRdb shows in-frame clones only, minus some. Here the sample spans around 180,000 clones, 7.5% to 8.5% being singletons. The TCR originated in a man aged 18 to 35 with type 1 diabetes. The J gene is TRBJ2-7, the V gene TRBV20-1; 8 nucleotides align to TRBD1. The sequenced sample was central memory CD4+ T cells from blood. The CDR3 sequence: CSAPQGAGQYF. CDR3 nucleotide sequence: TGCAGTGCTCCTCAGGGGGCGGGGCAGTACTTC.